A single sample is the source of the 9 T cell receptor beta chains below, sequenced in a study of T cells in Graves' hyperthyroidism and ophthalmopathy. What was amplified from RNA transcripts were TCR beta CDR3 regions. An initial round of RT-PCR targeting the TCR CDR3 relied on the HTBI primer set. A single record per CDR3 protein comes from TCRdb applying MiXCR to the multiplex PCR reads. The profile shows approximately 200,000 distinct CDR3 sequences, about 17% of them singletons. Sequenced: blood. Receptors originate from a man aged 35 to 55 with Graves' hyperthyroidism.

This clonotype was recorded many times. J is TRBJ1-2 and V is TRBV7-3; weak D call: TRBD1 (5 bases). Trimming took 5 bases from V and 7 from J, leaving 17 bases between them. The CDR3 totals 14 residues. In germline, CDR1 is SGHTA, CDR2 FQGTGA. This chain's CDR3 is CASSALPRDGGYTF. In nucleotides, the CDR3 is TGTGCCAGCAGCGCCCTTCCCAGGGATGGTGGCTACACCTTC.

This clonotype occurred a few times. The rearrangement joins TRBV5-1 to TRBJ2-6; TRBD2 is a possible D gene (6 bases). Per germline, CDR1 SGHRS and CDR2 YFSETQ. Trimming removed 2 bases from V and 0 bases from J, with 12 bases in between. CDR3 size: 17 residues. The CDR3 DNA is TGCGCCAGCAGCTTTGGGCGGGGAAGCTCTGGGGCCAACGTCCTGACTTTC. It specifies CASSFGRGSSGANVLTF.

The genes are TRBV4-3 and TRBJ2-1; the match to TRBD2 covers 9 bases. CDR1 and CDR2 (germline): LGHNA, YSLEER. This CDR3 comprises 17 residues. J lost 2 bases, V lost 0 bases, and 5 bases had no gene match. This CDR3 is CASSQDRGGGAYNEQFF. The CDR3 DNA follows: TGCGCCAGCAGCCAAGATCGGGGCGGGGGGGCCTACAATGAGCAGTTCTTC.

This clonotype showed up many times. J is TRBJ2-2 and V is TRBV7-3; no definite D call. V was clipped by 5 bases and J by 6 bases, with 10 bases between them. The CDR3 totals 13 residues. Germline CDR1 is SGHTA and CDR2 is FQGTGA. DNA of the CDR3: TGTGCCAGCAGCCCCGCCTACGCCGGGGAGCTGTTTTTT. Its protein product is CASSPAYAGELFF.

This clonotype was counted only a few times. This chain links TRBV7-2 with TRBJ2-4; the match to TRBD2 covers 10 bases. The trim removed 5 bases at V and 7 bases at J, leaving 11 bases unmatched. The CDR3 extends over 16 amino acids. Germline-derived CDR1 and CDR2 are SGHTA and FQGNSA. The chain's CDR3 is CASSPYGSGGLNIQYF. The CDR3 DNA is TGTGCCAGCAGCCCCTATGGTAGCGGGGGGCTTAACATTCAGTACTTC. The full variable domain, completed using reference TRBV7-2 and TRBJ2-4, is GAGVSQSPSNKVTEKGKDVELRCDPISGHTALYWYRQSLGQGLEFLIYFQGNSAPDKSGLPSDRFSAERTGGSVSTLTIQRTQQEDSAVYLCASSPYGSGGLNIQYFGAGTRLSVL.

The V and J genes are TRBV5-6 and TRBJ1-5, with 10 bases aligning to TRBD1. Trimming removed 4 bases from V and 5 bases from J; junction bases left unmatched: 6. The germline V gene encodes CDR1 SGHDT and CDR2 YYEEEE. This CDR3 has 15 amino acids. The CDR3 sequence is CASSTWDRGYQPQHF. For the CDR3, the DNA is TGTGCCAGCAGCACATGGGACAGGGGTTATCAGCCCCAGCATTTT.

This clonotype was detected many times. The V gene is TRBV7-2, the J gene TRBJ1-1; unclear D gene. The CDR3 runs 14 residues. Between the trimmed V and J ends, which lost 0 bases and 1 base, there was a span of 6 bases. CDR1 and CDR2 from the germline V gene are SGHTA and FQGNSA. CDR3 DNA: TGTGCCAGCAGCTTAGCGCTAGGGAACACTGAAGCTTTCTTT. This codes for CASSLALGNTEAFF. Full variable domain (remainder filled in from reference TRBV7-2 and TRBJ1-1): GAGVSQSPSNKVTEKGKDVELRCDPISGHTALYWYRQSLGQGLEFLIYFQGNSAPDKSGLPSDRFSAERTGGSVSTLTIQRTQQEDSAVYLCASSLALGNTEAFFGQGTRLTVV.

This clonotype has at least ten counts. The chain uses TRBV6-2 or TRBV6-3 and TRBJ1-5, with D maybe TRBD1 (5 bases). The CDR3 extends over 17 amino acids. Trimming left V 4 bases short and J 6 bases short, with 22 bases between. CDR1 is MNHEY and CDR2 is SVGEGT in the germline V gene. The CDR3 reads CASSFYPRGTSVQPQHF. CDR3 in DNA: TGTGCCAGCAGTTTCTACCCCCGAGGGACGTCAGTTCAGCCCCAGCATTTT.

A few counts support this clonotype. The chain combines TRBV7-2 with TRBJ1-3, with TRBD1 as a possible D gene (6 bases). Germline CDR1 reads SGHTA; CDR2 reads FQGNSA. The CDR3 is 16 amino acids. The ends were cut back, 5 bases at V and 2 bases at J, with 16 bases in the middle. The CDR3 bases are TGTGCCAGCAGCCCCGGGACATCGGCCCCTGGAAACACCATATATTTT. As protein: CASSPGTSAPGNTIYF.